Listed here are 24 T cell receptor beta chains from one sample, sequenced in a study of cytomegalovirus exposure and HLA in healthy donors. This PCR relied on a set of 60 Vbeta primers and 13 Jbeta primers. The protocol was immunoSEQ multiplex PCR, while the TCRdb copy is restricted to in-frame clones and leaves out a portion. The sample records 120,000 or so clones, 65% to 80% being singletons. Sequencing used PBMCs. These receptor sequences come from a woman between 40 and 55 years old in good health and CMV-seropositive.

The CDR3 DNA reads TGTGCCACCAGCAGAGATGAGGGAACTGGCTACACCTTC. Translation gives CATSRDEGTGYTF. This chain uses TRBV15 with TRBJ1-2, with D uncertain. Germline V gene sequence: CDR1 LNHNV, CDR2 YYDKDF (reference sequence). Trimming pared 0 bases from V and 7 bases from J, leaving 9 bases between. The CDR3 is 13 amino acids.

This clone was picked up one time. The CDR3 sequence: CASSFASGGPYNEQFF. For the CDR3, the DNA is TGTGCCAGCAGCTTTGCTAGCGGGGGGCCTTACAATGAGCAGTTCTTC. The rearrangement joins TRBV7-2 to TRBJ2-1; 11 bases match TRBD2. This CDR3 has 16 residues. Germline assignment: CDR1 SGHTA and CDR2 FQGNSA. The V segment lost 3 bases and the J segment 4 bases; nucleotides outside the gene matches: 5.

The chain has TRBV4-2 and TRBJ2-3, with TRBD1 as a possible D gene (6 bases). Trimming removed 6 bases from V and 4 bases from J, with 17 bases in between. CDR1 LGHNA and CDR2 YNFKEQ come from the germline V gene. The CDR3 has 15 amino acids. The CDR3 sequence: CASSSGESVPDTQYF. CDR3 nucleotides: TGTGCCAGCAGTTCAGGGGAGTCGGTCCCAGATACGCAGTATTTT.

The chain recombines TRBV7-6 with TRBJ1-2; TRBD1 matches 10 bases. There are 16 residues in the CDR3. V gave up 4 bases and J gave up 4 bases; unmatched junction bases: 9. CDR1 and CDR2 from the germline V gene are SGHVS and FNYEAQ. As DNA, the CDR3 is TGTGCCAGCAGCTCCGCCCTGACAGGGGGCGGCTATGGCTACACCTTC. This encodes CASSSALTGGGYGYTF.

This sequence joins TRBV10-2 and TRBJ2-7; maybe TRBD2 (6 bases). V was pared by 5 bases and J by 4 bases, with 15 bases between. Germline V gene lookup returns CDR1 WSHSY and CDR2 SAAADI. The CDR3 covers 14 residues. The CDR3 here is CASSLGGTSYEQYF. The CDR3, as DNA: TGCGCCAGCAGTTTAGGCGGGACTTCATACGAGCAGTACTTC.

The chain links TRBV15 to TRBJ2-5; possibly TRBD2 for D (6 bases). V gave up 4 bases and J gave up 5 bases, with 14 bases separating them. CDR1 LNHNV and CDR2 YYDKDF come from the germline V gene (reference sequence). CDR3 length: 14 residues. DNA for the CDR3: TGTGCCACCAGCATCCCTGGACTATTGGAGACCCAGTACTTC. Translation gives CATSIPGLLETQYF.

V usage is TRBV6-1 and J usage is TRBJ2-3; no clear D. Germline V gene data show CDR1 as MNHNS and CDR2 as SASEGT. This CDR3 contains 15 residues. The germline V and J ends were trimmed by 2 bases and 2 bases, with 11 bases remaining between them. CDR3 sequence reads: CASSEYRSITDTQYF. As DNA, the CDR3 is TGTGCCAGCAGTGAATATCGGTCAATCACAGATACGCAGTATTTT.

The V gene is TRBV5-6, the J gene TRBJ2-3; TRBD2 aligns across 7 bases. V shed 9 bases, J shed 4 bases, and the junction held 11 bases outside the gene matches. CDR1 is SGHDT, CDR2 YYEEEE, per germline. The CDR3 covers 14 residues. CDR3 loop: CATTGGGYPDTQYF. The CDR3 nucleotides read TGTGCCACCACTGGGGGGGGGTACCCAGATACGCAGTATTTT.

The V gene is TRBV14, the J gene TRBJ1-2, with TRBD1 as a possible D gene (5 bases). This CDR3 is built from 14 residues. The germline V gene encodes CDR1 SGHDN and CDR2 FVKESK. V shed 1 base and J shed 8 bases, with 14 bases lying between them. The CDR3 loop is CASSQVRGPGGYTF. Here the CDR3 DNA reads TGTGCCAGCAGCCAAGTACGAGGCCCAGGGGGCTACACCTTC. Combining the CDR3 with reference TRBV14 and TRBJ1-2 gives the whole variable domain EAGVTQFPSHSVIEKGQTVTLRCDPISGHDNLYWYRRVMGKEIKFLLHFVKESKQDESGMPNNRFLAERTGGTYSTLKVQPAELEDSGVYFCASSQVRGPGGYTFGSGTRLTVV.

J is TRBJ2-3 and V is TRBV6-4; the match to TRBD2 covers 10 bases. The J segment lost 4 bases and the V segment lost 5 bases, leaving 3 bases of the junction unmatched. In germline, CDR1 is MRHNA, CDR2 SNTAGT. The CDR3 has 14 amino acids. The CDR3 loop reads CASSSSGSSDTQYF. The DNA for the CDR3 is TGTGCCAGCAGTTCTAGCGGGAGCTCAGATACGCAGTATTTT.

The chain combines TRBV25-1 with TRBJ2-2; 7 bases agree with TRBD2. Germline V lookup: CDR1 MGHDK, CDR2 SYGVNS. The trim removed 0 bases at V and 8 bases at J, leaving 9 bases unmatched. This CDR3 comprises 16 residues. CDR3 residues: CASSEYDAGVAGELFF. Written as DNA, the CDR3 is TGTGCCAGCAGTGAATACGATGCGGGAGTCGCTGGGGAGCTGTTTTTT. Complete variable domain (other parts from reference TRBV25-1 and TRBJ2-2): EADIYQTPRYLVIGTGKKITLECSQTMGHDKMYWYQQDPGMELHLIHYSYGVNSTEKGDLSSESTVSRIRTEHFPLTLESARPSHTSQYLCASSEYDAGVAGELFFGEGSRLTVL.

The CDR3 DNA reads as TGTGCCAGCAGCCAAGGGCCCGGCAGGGGATCCTACGAGCAGTACTTC. Its translation: CASSQGPGRGSYEQYF. J is TRBJ2-7 and V is TRBV4-2; D perhaps matches TRBD1 (6 bases). The CDR3 sequence is 16 residues long. Germline V CDR1 and CDR2: LGHNA, YNFKEQ. Trimming took 1 base from V and 1 from J, leaving 14 bases between them.

This clone was seen just once. This chain uses TRBV6-1 with TRBJ1-1; TRBD1 matches 8 bases. CDR1 MNHNS and CDR2 SASEGT come from the germline V gene. The ends lost 4 bases at V and 1 base at J; junction bases unmatched: 8. The CDR3 covers 16 residues. CDR3 sequence: CASSVDRGVGNTEAFF. The CDR3 DNA reads as TGTGCCAGCAGTGTCGACAGGGGAGTGGGGAACACTGAAGCTTTCTTT.

A single count supports this clone. In DNA, the CDR3 is TGTGCCAGTAGTATAGGTCCTAGCGGGAGTGTTACGCAGTATTTT. This encodes CASSIGPSGSVTQYF. The chain employs TRBV19 and TRBJ2-3; 10 bases are a match to TRBD2. The J segment lost 8 bases and the V segment lost 1 base, leaving 6 bases of the junction unmatched. The germline V gene encodes CDR1 LNHDA and CDR2 SQIVND (reference sequence). There are 15 residues in the CDR3.

The rearrangement links TRBV5-4 to TRBJ2-7; 9 nucleotides line up with TRBD1. The CDR3 loop spans 14 amino acids. Trimming took 3 bases from V and 2 from J; bases not matched to a gene: 3. CDR1 is SGHNT and CDR2 is YYREEE in the germline V gene (reference sequence). CDR3 residues: CASSWGQGPYEQYF. The CDR3 bases are TGTGCCAGCAGCTGGGGACAGGGCCCCTACGAGCAGTACTTC.

This chain joins TRBV30 and TRBJ1-4, with D perhaps matching TRBD1 (5 bases). The V end lost 0 bases, the J end lost 11 bases, and 19 bases lay between the germline ends. The CDR3 contains 15 residues. Germline values: CDR1 GTSNPN, CDR2 SVGIG (reference sequence). As DNA, the CDR3 is TGTGCCTGGAGTGTGACCGGGGCTGGGGAGGGTAAACTGTTTTTT. This gives the protein CAWSVTGAGEGKLFF.

V is TRBV2 and J is TRBJ1-1; D uncertain. Looked up from germline, CDR1 is SNHLY and CDR2 is FYNNEI. V lost 7 bases, J lost 1 base, and 10 bases lay in between. The CDR3 is 13 residues long. CDR3 amino acids: CASTPGRNTEAFF. The CDR3 coding sequence is TGTGCCAGCACCCCGGGGAGGAACACTGAAGCTTTCTTT.

The V call is TRBV2, the J call TRBJ1-4; D unclear. The CDR3 contains 13 residues. Germline CDR1 and CDR2: SNHLY and FYNNEI. V was shortened by 4 bases and J by 6 bases, with 9 bases between the two germline ends. CDR3 in amino acids: CASSVQHHEKLFF. In nucleotides, the CDR3 is TGTGCCAGCAGTGTACAGCACCATGAAAAACTGTTTTTT.

DNA of the CDR3: TGTGCCAGCAGTTACTCCGGGGTAGGAGAGACCCAGTACTTC. Translating it yields CASSYSGVGETQYF. This rearrangement joins TRBV6-5 to TRBJ2-5; possibly TRBD2 for D (5 bases). Germline values: CDR1 MNHEY, CDR2 SVGAGI. V gave up 0 bases and J gave up 4 bases, with 9 bases separating them. This CDR3 has 14 amino acids.

The rearrangement uses TRBV27 and TRBJ2-7, with 13 bases that match TRBD2. The length of the CDR3 is 15 residues. Germline V lookup: CDR1 MNHEY, CDR2 SMNVEV (reference sequence). The V gene end was trimmed by 6 bases and the J gene end by 3 bases; junction bases not matched to a gene: 5. This chain's CDR3 is CASSYRLAGGYEQYF. CDR3 bases: TGTGCCAGCAGCTACCGACTAGCGGGAGGCTACGAGCAGTACTTC.

This chain uses TRBV4-1 with TRBJ2-7; 8 nucleotides match TRBD1. Germline loops: CDR1 MGHRA, CDR2 YSYEKL. Losses at the gene ends were 1 base for V and 5 bases for J; bases not matched to a gene: 4. This CDR3 is built from 14 residues. The CDR3, as DNA: TGCGCCAGCAGCCAAGTTTTGACAGGGGACGAGCAGTACTTC. It is translated as CASSQVLTGDEQYF.

CDR3 region: CASSLAGGTYEQYF. DNA of the CDR3: TGTGCCAGCAGTTTAGCGGGGGGCACCTACGAGCAGTACTTC. V usage is TRBV27 and J usage is TRBJ2-7; 8 bases are a match to TRBD2. The CDR3 totals 14 residues. V shed 2 bases, J shed 2 bases, and the junction held 2 bases outside the gene matches. CDR1 and CDR2 (germline): MNHEY, SMNVEV (reference sequence).

This clone was found once. The chain is built from TRBV5-1 and TRBJ1-2, with D unclear. This CDR3 spans 16 amino acids. V lost 4 bases to trimming and J lost 4 bases, with 20 bases between them. Germline V gene sequence: CDR1 SGHRS, CDR2 YFSETQ. CDR3 DNA: TGCGCCAGCAGCCGGTCCGCCGAACTTCGGGGCTATGGCTACACCTTC. Protein product: CASSRSAELRGYGYTF.

There are a few counts of this clone. The V call is TRBV7-2, the J call TRBJ2-1; D ambiguous. The CDR3 totals 9 residues. Germline loops: CDR1 SGHTA, CDR2 FQGNSA. With 8 bases removed from V and 7 bases from J, the gap between germline ends came to 3 bases. For the CDR3, the DNA is TGTGCCAGCCCTAATGAGCAGTTCTTC. Protein sequence: CASPNEQFF.